The 10 T cell receptor beta chains reported below all come from one sample, sequenced in a study of CD8+ T cells in alopecia areata. Once RNA had been extracted, it was reverse transcribed into cDNA to act as the sequencing template. Clones were sequenced by immunoSEQ multiplex PCR, and TCRdb holds only the in-frame ones, with some missing. The profile covers roughly 250,000 clones, with 67% appearing a single time and more than 0.95% taken by the ten largest. This material consisted of CD4+ T cells sorted from blood, taken at week 0. All receptors come from a human donor with alopecia areata.

This chain connects TRBV30 to TRBJ1-1, with a weak D call TRBD1 (5 bases). CDR3 length: 15 amino acids. With 1 base removed from V and 3 bases from J, the gap between germline ends came to 15 bases. Germline loops: CDR1 GTSNPN, CDR2 SVGIG (reference sequence). This CDR3 reads CAWSAEQGAHTEAFF. The DNA for the CDR3 is TGTGCCTGGAGTGCCGAGCAGGGTGCGCACACTGAAGCTTTCTTT. The full variable domain, in which reference TRBV30 and TRBJ1-1 provide the parts outside the CDR3, is SQTIHQWPATLVQPVGSPLSLECTVEGTSNPNLYWYRQAAGRGLQLLFYSVGIGQISSEVPQNLSASRPQDRQFILSSKKLLLSDSGFYLCAWSAEQGAHTEAFFGQGTRLTVV.

The chain is built from TRBV2 and TRBJ2-1; TRBD1 might be the D (6 bases). The V end lost 4 bases, the J end lost 2 bases, and 6 bases lay between the germline ends. Germline V gene data show CDR1 as SNHLY and CDR2 as FYNNEI. The CDR3 contains 13 residues. CDR3 nucleotides: TGTGCCAGCAGTGGGGGGCCCTACAATGAGCAGTTCTTC. This sequence encodes CASSGGPYNEQFF.

The gene calls are TRBV9 and TRBJ2-7, with D hard to call. CDR1 is SGDLS and CDR2 is YYNGEE in the germline V gene. With 0 bases removed from V and 3 bases from J, the gap between germline ends came to 10 bases. The CDR3 extends over 14 amino acids. This CDR3 is CASSVAAGDYEQYF. CDR3 sequence (DNA): TGTGCCAGCAGCGTAGCGGCAGGAGACTACGAGCAGTACTTC. The whole variable domain, remainder taken from reference TRBV9 and TRBJ2-7, is DSGVTQTPKHLITATGQRVTLRCSPRSGDLSVYWYQQSLDQGLQFLIQYYNGEERAKGNILERFSAQQFPDLHSELNLSSLELGDSALYFCASSVAAGDYEQYFGPGTRLTVT.

The rearrangement links TRBV2 to TRBJ2-7, with D possibly TRBD1 on 6 matching bases. V gave up 4 bases and J gave up 3 bases, with 10 bases separating them. This CDR3 comprises 13 residues. The V gene's germline CDR1 is SNHLY and CDR2 FYNNEI. The CDR3 protein is CASSVGQLYEQYF. The CDR3 nucleotides read TGTGCCAGCAGTGTTGGACAGCTCTACGAGCAGTACTTC.

This clone has more than one count but fewer than ten. Here the CDR3 reads CSVVVQNTGELFF. CDR3 in DNA: TGCAGCGTTGTAGTCCAGAACACCGGGGAGCTGTTTTTT. The chain has TRBV29-1 and TRBJ2-2; no reliable D call. The V gene's germline CDR1 is SQVTM and CDR2 ANQGSEA. The V and J ends lost 4 bases and 1 base respectively, with 7 bases between them. The CDR3 has 13 residues.

This clone showed up just once. The chain uses TRBV29-1 and TRBJ2-1, with TRBD1 matching over 7 bases. The length of the CDR3 is 14 residues. J lost 12 bases, V lost 8 bases, and 19 bases had no gene match. Germline loops: CDR1 SQVTM, CDR2 ANQGSEA. DNA of the CDR3: TGCAGCCTTCTCGCCGGGACAGCGATCTCGGGGCAGTTCTTC. This codes for CSLLAGTAISGQFF.

The chain has TRBV5-1 and TRBJ2-3; D not resolved. This CDR3 is 11 amino acids long. Trimming took off 6 bases at V and 2 bases at J, with 4 bases between the two ends. Germline assignment: CDR1 SGHRS and CDR2 YFSETQ. The CDR3 nucleotides read TGCGCCAGCAAAGACACAGATACGCAGTATTTT. The encoded protein is CASKDTDTQYF.

The gene calls are TRBV30 and TRBJ2-2; tentative D call: TRBD2 (5 bases). The CDR3 totals 13 residues. Germline values: CDR1 GTSNPN, CDR2 SVGIG (reference sequence). Trimming stripped 5 bases from V and 5 bases from J, with 12 bases between. The CDR3 is CAWGSGETGELFF. The CDR3 DNA reads as TGTGCCTGGGGCTCCGGGGAGACCGGGGAGCTGTTTTTT.

The chain recombines TRBV29-1 with TRBJ2-7, with TRBD1 identical over 8 bases. CDR3 length equals 15 residues. V dropped 5 bases and J dropped 7; count of bases not matched to a gene: 16. Germline CDR1 is SQVTM and CDR2 is ANQGSEA. For the CDR3, the DNA is TGCAGCGTTCCACAGGGGGGAAAGGTCAATGAAGAGCAGTACTTC. Its translation is CSVPQGGKVNEEQYF.

The chain couples TRBV29-1 to TRBJ2-3, with 10 bases aligning to TRBD1. The V segment lost 4 bases and the J segment 0 bases; nucleotides outside the gene matches: 4. The CDR3 length is 15 residues. The germline V gene has CDR1 SQVTM and CDR2 ANQGSEA. The CDR3 coding sequence is TGCAGCGTTGCCGGGACAGGGGCTAGCACAGATACGCAGTATTTT. Translated: CSVAGTGASTDTQYF.